This T cell receptor beta chain was sequenced for a study of T cells after yellow fever vaccination. Study-wide background: SMART-Seq v4 Ultra Low Input prepared the low-cell-number fractions.

Whole-study findings and limits: The secondary response was weaker, and its peak arrived faster, on day 5 versus 15.

About this clonotype: Its antigen is not identified.

TCRdb called the 5' RACE reads again in MiXCR, with one record for every CDR3 protein. The sample has 250,000 to 400,000 distinct CDR3 sequences; 4.1% are singletons. This specimen consisted of PBMCs, obtained 5 days after the yellow fever booster vaccination. This receptor was identified in a young man who received the YFV17D yellow fever vaccine.

The DNA of the CDR3 is TGCGCCAGCGCCGGCCTGGGGACCCAGTACTTC. This gives the protein CASAGLGTQYF. The rearrangement joins TRBV10-2 to TRBJ2-5; D uncertain. V lost 8 bases to trimming and J lost 7 bases, with 11 bases between them. Germline-derived CDR1 and CDR2 are WSHSY and SAAADI. CDR3 length: 11 residues.